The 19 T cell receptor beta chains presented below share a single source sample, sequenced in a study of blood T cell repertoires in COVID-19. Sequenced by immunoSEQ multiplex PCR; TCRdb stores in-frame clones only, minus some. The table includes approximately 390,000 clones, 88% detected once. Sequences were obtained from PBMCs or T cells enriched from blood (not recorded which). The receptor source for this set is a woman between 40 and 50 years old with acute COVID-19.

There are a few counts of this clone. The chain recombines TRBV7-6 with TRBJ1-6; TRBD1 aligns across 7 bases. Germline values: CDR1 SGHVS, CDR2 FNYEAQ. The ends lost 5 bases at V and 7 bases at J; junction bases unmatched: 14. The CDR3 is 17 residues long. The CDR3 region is CASSPLFRDRENSPLHF. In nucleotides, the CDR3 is TGTGCCAGCAGCCCCCTGTTCCGGGACAGAGAAAATTCACCCCTCCACTTT. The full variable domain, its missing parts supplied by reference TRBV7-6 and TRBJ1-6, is GAGVSQSPRYKVTKRGQDVALRCDPISGHVSLYWYRQALGQGPEFLTYFNYEAQQDKSGLPNDRFSAERPEGSISTLTIQRTEQRDSAMYRCASSPLFRDRENSPLHFGNGTRLTVT.

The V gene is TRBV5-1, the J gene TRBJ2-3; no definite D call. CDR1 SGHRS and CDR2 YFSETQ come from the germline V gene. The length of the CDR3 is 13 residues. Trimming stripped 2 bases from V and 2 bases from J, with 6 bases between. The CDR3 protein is CASSLDTTDTQYF. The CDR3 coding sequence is TGCGCCAGCAGCTTAGACACCACAGATACGCAGTATTTT.

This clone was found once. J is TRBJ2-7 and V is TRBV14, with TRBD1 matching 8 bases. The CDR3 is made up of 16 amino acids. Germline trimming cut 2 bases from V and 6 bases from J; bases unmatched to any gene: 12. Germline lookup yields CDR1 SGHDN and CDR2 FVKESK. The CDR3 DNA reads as TGTGCCAGCAGCCAATTCCCCCTCGACAGGGGTGGCGAGCAGTACTTC. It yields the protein CASSQFPLDRGGEQYF.

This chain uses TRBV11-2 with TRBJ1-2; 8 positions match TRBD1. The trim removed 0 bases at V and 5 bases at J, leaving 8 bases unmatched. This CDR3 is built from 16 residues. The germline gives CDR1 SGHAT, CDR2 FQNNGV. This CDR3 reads CASSLDSQGAKYGYTF. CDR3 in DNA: TGTGCCAGCAGCTTAGATAGTCAGGGGGCGAAATATGGCTACACCTTC.

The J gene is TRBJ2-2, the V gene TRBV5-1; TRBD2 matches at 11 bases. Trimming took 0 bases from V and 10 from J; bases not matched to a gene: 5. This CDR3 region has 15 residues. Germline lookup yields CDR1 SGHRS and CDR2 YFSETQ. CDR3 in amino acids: CASSLVSGGALELFF. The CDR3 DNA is TGCGCCAGCAGCTTGGTTAGCGGGGGGGCCTTGGAGCTGTTTTTT.

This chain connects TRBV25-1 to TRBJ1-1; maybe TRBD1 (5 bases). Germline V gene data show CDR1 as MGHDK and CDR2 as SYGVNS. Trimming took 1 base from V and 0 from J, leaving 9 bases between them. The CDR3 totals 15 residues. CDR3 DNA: TGTGCCAGCAGTGAATTTGCAGGGCTGAACACTGAAGCTTTCTTT. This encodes CASSEFAGLNTEAFF.

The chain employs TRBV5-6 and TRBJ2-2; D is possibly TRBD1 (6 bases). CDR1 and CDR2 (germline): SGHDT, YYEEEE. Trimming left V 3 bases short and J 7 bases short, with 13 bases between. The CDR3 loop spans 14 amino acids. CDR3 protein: CASSWDTTDGELFF. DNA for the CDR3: TGTGCCAGCAGCTGGGACACCACCGACGGGGAGCTGTTTTTT.

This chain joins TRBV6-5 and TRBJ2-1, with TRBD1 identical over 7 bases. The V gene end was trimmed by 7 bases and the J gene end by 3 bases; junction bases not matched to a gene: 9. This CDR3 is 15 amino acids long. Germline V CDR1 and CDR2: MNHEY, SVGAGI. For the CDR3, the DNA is TGTGCCAGCACCTCCGATAGGGACAGCTACAATGAGCAGTTCTTC. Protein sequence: CASTSDRDSYNEQFF.

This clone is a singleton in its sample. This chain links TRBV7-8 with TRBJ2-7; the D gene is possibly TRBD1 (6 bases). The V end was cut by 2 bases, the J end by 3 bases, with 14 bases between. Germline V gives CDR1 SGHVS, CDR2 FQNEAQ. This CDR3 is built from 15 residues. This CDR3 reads CASSLNTGRGYEQYF. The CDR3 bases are TGTGCCAGCAGCTTAAATACAGGGAGAGGCTACGAGCAGTACTTC.

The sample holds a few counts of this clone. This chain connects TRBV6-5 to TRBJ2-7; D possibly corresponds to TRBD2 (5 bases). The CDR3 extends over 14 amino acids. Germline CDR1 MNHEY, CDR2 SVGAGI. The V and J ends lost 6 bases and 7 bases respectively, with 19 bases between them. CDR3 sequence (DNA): TGTGCCAGCAGACCTAGACTACCCCTCGTGGAGCAGTACTTC. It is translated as CASRPRLPLVEQYF.

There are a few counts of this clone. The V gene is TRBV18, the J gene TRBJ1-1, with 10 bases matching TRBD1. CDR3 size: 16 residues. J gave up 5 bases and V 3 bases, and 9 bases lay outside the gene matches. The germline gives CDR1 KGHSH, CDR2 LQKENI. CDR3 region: CASSPRDRGLETEAFF. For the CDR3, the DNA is TGTGCCAGCTCACCCCGGGACAGGGGTTTAGAAACTGAAGCTTTCTTT.

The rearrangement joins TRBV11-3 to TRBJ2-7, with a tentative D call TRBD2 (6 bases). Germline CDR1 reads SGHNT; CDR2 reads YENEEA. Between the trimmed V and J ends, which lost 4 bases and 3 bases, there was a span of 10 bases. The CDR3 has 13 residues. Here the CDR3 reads CASSSPGLYEQYF. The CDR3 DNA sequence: TGTGCCAGCAGCTCCCCGGGACTCTACGAGCAGTACTTC.

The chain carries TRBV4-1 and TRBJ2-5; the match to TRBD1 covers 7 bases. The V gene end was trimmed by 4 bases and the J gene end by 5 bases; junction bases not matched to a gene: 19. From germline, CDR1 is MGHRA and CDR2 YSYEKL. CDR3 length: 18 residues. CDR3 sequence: CASSPQERAGGGWETQYF. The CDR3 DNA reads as TGCGCCAGCAGCCCCCAAGAAAGGGCAGGGGGTGGTTGGGAGACCCAGTACTTC.

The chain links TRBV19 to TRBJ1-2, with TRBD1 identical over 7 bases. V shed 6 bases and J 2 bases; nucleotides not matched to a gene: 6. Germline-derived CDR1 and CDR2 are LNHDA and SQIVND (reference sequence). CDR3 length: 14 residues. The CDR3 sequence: CASSRDSLNYGYTF. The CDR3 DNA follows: TGTGCCAGTAGCCGGGACAGCTTAAACTATGGCTACACCTTC.

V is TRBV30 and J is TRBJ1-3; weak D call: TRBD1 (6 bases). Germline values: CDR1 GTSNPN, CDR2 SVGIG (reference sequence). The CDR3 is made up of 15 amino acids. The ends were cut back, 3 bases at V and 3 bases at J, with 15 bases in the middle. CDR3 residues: CAWRDGGLGGNTIYF. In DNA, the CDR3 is TGTGCCTGGAGAGACGGGGGGCTGGGTGGAAACACCATATATTTT.

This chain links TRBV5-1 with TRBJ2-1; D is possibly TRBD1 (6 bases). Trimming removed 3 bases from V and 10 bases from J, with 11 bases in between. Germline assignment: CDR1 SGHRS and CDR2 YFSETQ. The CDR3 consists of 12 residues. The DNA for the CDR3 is TGCGCCAGCAGCTACAGGGTCAACGAGCAGTTCTTC. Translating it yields CASSYRVNEQFF.

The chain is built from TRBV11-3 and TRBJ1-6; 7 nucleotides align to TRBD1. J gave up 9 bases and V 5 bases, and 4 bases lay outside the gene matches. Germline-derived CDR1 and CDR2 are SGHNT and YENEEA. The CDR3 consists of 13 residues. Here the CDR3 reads CASSRGGGSPLHF. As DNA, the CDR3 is TGTGCCAGCAGCCGAGGGGGCGGTTCACCCCTCCACTTT.

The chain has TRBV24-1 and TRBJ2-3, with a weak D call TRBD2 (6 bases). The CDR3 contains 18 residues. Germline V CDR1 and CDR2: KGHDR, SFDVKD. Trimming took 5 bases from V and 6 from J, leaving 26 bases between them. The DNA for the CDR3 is TGTGCCACCAGTGGCTTTGGGGGGTATGGGGGACCAGCGGATACGCAGTATTTT. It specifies CATSGFGGYGGPADTQYF.

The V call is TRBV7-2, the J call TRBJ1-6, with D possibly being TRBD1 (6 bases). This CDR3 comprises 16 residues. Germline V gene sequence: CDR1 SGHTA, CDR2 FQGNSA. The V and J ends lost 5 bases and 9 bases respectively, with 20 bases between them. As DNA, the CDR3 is TGTGCCAGCAGCACACAGGGAAGGTCCTACGGTTCACCCCTCCACTTT. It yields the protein CASSTQGRSYGSPLHF.